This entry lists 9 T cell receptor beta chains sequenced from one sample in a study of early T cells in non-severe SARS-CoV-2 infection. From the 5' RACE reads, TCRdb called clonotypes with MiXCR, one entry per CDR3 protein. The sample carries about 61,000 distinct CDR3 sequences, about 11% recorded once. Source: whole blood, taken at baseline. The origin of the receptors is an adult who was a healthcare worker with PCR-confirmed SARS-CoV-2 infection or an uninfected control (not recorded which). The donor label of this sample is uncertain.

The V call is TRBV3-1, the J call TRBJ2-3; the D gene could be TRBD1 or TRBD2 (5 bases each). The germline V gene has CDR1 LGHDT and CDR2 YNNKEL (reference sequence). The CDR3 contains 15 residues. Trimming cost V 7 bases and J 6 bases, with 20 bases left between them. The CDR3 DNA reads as TGTGCCAGCACCCGAGCCAGAGGGGCATGGGATACGCAGTATTTT. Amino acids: CASTRARGAWDTQYF.

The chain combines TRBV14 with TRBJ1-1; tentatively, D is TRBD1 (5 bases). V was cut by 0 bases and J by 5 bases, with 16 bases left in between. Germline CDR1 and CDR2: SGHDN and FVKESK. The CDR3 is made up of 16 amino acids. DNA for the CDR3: TGTGCCAGCAGCCAAGATTTGTCAGGGCGGAAAACTGAAGCTTTCTTT. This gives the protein CASSQDLSGRKTEAFF.

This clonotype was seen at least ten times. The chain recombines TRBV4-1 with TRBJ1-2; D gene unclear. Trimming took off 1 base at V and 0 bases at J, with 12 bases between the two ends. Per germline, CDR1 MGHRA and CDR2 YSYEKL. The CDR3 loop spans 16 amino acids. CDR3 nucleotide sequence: TGCGCCAGCAGCCAAGTAGTCGGCGGGACTAACTATGGCTACACCTTC. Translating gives CASSQVVGGTNYGYTF.

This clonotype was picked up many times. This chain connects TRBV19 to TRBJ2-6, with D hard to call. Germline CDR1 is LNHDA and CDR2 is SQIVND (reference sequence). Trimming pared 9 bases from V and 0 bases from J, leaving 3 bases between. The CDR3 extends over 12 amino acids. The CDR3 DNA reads TGTGCCAGCAACTCTGGGGCCAACGTCCTGACTTTC. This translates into CASNSGANVLTF. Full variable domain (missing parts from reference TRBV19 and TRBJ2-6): DGGITQSPKYLFRKEGQNVTLSCEQNLNHDAMYWYRQDPGQGLRLIYYSQIVNDFQKGDIAEGYSVSREKKESFPLTVTSAQKNPTAFYLCASNSGANVLTFGAGSRLTVL.

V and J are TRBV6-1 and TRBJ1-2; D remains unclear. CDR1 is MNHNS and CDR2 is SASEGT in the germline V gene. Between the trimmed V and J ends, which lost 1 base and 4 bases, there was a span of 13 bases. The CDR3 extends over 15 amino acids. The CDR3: CASSEGGRATYGYTF. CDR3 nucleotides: TGTGCCAGCAGTGAAGGAGGGCGGGCGACCTATGGCTACACCTTC.

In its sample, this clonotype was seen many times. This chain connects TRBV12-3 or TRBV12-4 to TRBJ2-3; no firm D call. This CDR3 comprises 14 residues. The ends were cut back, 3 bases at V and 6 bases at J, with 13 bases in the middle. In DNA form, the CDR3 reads TGTGCCAGCAGTTTGTTGAACCTAGGGGATACGCAGTATTTT. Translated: CASSLLNLGDTQYF.

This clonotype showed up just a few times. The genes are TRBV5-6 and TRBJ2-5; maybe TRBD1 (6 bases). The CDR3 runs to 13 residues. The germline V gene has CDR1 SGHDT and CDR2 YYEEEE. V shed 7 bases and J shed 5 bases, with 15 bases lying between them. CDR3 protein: CASLGQRGETQYF. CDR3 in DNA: TGTGCCAGCCTCGGACAAAGGGGGGAGACCCAGTACTTC.

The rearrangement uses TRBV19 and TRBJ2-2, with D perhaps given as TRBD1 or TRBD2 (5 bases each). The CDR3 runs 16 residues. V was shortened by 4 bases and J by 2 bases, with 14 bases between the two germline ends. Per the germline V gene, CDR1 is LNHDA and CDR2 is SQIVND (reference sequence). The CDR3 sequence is CASSRERGVNTGELFF. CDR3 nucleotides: TGTGCCAGTAGTAGAGAAAGGGGAGTTAACACCGGGGAGCTGTTTTTT.

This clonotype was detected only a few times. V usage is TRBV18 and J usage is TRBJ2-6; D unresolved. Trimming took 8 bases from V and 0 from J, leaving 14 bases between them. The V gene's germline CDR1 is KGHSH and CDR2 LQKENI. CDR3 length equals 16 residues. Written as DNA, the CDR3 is TGTGCCAGCCGCAGGTATCCTATCTCTGGGGCCAACGTCCTGACTTTC. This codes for CASRRYPISGANVLTF.